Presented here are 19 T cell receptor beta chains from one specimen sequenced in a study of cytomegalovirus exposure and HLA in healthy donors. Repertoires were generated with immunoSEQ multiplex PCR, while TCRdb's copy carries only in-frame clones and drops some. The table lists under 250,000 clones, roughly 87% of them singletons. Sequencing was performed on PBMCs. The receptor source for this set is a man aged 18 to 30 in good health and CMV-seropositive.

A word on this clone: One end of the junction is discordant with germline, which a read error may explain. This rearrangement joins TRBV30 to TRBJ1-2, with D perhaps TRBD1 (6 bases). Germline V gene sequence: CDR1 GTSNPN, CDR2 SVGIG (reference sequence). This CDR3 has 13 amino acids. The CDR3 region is CAWSNRASYGYIF. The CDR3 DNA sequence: TGTGCCTGGAGTAACAGGGCCTCCTATGGCTACATCTTC.

CDR3 in DNA: TGTGCCAGCAGTGGGAGACTTGGGGGAGATACGCAGTATTTT. It codes for CASSGRLGGDTQYF. The chain combines TRBV9 with TRBJ2-3; the D call may be TRBD1 or TRBD2 (5 bases each). The V end lost 5 bases, the J end lost 5 bases, and 15 bases lay between the germline ends. Germline CDR1 reads SGDLS; CDR2 reads YYNGEE. There are 14 residues in the CDR3.

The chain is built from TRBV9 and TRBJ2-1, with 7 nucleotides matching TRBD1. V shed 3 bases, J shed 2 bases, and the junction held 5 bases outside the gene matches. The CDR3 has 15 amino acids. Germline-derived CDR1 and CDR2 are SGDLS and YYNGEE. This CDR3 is CASSATGLPYNEQFF. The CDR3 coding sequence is TGTGCCAGCAGCGCGACAGGGCTCCCCTACAATGAGCAGTTCTTC. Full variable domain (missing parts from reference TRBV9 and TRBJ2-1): DSGVTQTPKHLITATGQRVTLRCSPRSGDLSVYWYQQSLDQGLQFLIQYYNGEERAKGNILERFSAQQFPDLHSELNLSSLELGDSALYFCASSATGLPYNEQFFGPGTRLTVL.

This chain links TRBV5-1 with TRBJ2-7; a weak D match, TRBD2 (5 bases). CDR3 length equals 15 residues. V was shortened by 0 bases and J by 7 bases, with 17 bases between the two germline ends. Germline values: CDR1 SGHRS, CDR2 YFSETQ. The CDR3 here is CASSLVLDSSREQYF. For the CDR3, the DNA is TGCGCCAGCAGCTTGGTACTGGACTCCTCTCGTGAGCAGTACTTC.

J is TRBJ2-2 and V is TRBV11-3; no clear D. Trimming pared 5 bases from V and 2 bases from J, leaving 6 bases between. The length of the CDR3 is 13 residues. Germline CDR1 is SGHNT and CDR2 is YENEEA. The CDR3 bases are TGTGCCAGCAGCGACGAAAACACCGGGGAGCTGTTTTTT. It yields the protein CASSDENTGELFF. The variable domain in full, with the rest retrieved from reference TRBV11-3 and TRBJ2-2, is EAGVVQSPRYKIIEKKQPVAFWCNPISGHNTLYWYLQNLGQGPELLIRYENEEAVDDSQLPKDRFSAERLKGVDSTLKIQPAELGDSAVYLCASSDENTGELFFGEGSRLTVL.

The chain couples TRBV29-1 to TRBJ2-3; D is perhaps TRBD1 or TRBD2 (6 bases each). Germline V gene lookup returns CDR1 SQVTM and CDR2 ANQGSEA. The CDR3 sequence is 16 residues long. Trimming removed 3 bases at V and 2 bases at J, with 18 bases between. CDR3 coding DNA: TGCAGCGTTGATCTAGTGAAGGGGGGACCCACAGATACGCAGTATTTT. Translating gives CSVDLVKGGPTDTQYF.

CDR3: CSARTGEGYTF. The CDR3 bases are TGCAGCGCCCGGACAGGGGAAGGCTACACCTTC. The chain couples TRBV29-1 to TRBJ1-2, with TRBD1 identical over 9 bases. Germline V gene lookup returns CDR1 SQVTM and CDR2 ANQGSEA. V lost 7 bases, J lost 8 bases, and 5 bases stayed unmatched. The length of the CDR3 is 11 residues.

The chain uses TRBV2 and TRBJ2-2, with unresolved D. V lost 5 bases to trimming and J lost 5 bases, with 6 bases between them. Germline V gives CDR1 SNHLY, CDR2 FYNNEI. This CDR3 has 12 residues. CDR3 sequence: CASSTETGELFF. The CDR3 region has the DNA TGTGCCAGCAGTACGGAGACCGGGGAGCTGTTTTTT.

DNA of the CDR3: TGTGCCAGCAGCCTCCCAACTGCTTCCTACGAGCAGTACTTC. This encodes CASSLPTASYEQYF. The V call is TRBV7-2, the J call TRBJ2-7; D uncertain. The CDR3 is 14 amino acids. Germline loops: CDR1 SGHTA, CDR2 FQGNSA. V lost 5 bases and J 1 base, leaving 12 bases between the germline ends.

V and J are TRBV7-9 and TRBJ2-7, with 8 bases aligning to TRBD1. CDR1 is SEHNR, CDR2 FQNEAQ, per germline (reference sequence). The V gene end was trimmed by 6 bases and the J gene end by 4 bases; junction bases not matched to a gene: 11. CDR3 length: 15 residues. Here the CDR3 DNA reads TGTGCCAGCAGAGACACAGGGGGAGAGGAATACGAGCAGTACTTC. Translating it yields CASRDTGGEEYEQYF.

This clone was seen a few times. The CDR3 spells CASSVYGTASYEQYF. DNA for the CDR3: TGCGCCAGCAGCGTATACGGGACCGCGTCCTACGAGCAGTACTTC. The J gene is TRBJ2-7, the V gene TRBV5-1, with D tentatively TRBD1 or TRBD2 (5 bases each). V lost 4 bases to trimming and J lost 1 base, with 15 bases between them. The CDR3 contains 15 residues. Germline-derived CDR1 and CDR2 are SGHRS and YFSETQ.

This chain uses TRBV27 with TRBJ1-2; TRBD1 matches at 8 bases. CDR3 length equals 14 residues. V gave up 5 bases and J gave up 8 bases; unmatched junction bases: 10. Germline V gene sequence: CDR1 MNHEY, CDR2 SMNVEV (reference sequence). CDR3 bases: TGTGCCAGCAGTATTGACAGGGGATTAGCCGGCTACACCTTC. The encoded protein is CASSIDRGLAGYTF.

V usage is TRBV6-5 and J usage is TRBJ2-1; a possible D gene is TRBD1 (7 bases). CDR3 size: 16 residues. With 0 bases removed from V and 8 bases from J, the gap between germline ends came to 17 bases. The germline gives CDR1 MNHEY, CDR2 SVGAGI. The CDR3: CASSYSTGRHYHEQFF. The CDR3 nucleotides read TGTGCCAGCAGTTACTCGACAGGGAGGCATTACCATGAGCAGTTCTTC.

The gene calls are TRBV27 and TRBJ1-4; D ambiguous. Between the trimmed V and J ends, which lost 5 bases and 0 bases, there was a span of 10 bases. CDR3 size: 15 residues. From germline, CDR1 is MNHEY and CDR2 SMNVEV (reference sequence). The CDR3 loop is CASSPSRPTNEKLFF. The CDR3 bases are TGTGCCAGCAGTCCGAGTCGGCCAACTAATGAAAAACTGTTTTTT.

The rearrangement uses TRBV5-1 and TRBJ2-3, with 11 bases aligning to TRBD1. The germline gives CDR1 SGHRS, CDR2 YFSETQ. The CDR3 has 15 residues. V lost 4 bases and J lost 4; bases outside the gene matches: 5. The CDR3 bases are TGCGCCAGCAGCCGGACAGGGGGCATCGCAGATACGCAGTATTTT. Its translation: CASSRTGGIADTQYF.

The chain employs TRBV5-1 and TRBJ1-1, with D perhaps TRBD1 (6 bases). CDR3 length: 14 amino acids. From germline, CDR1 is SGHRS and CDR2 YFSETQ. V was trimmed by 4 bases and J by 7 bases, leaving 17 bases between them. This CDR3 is CASSPPGGGGEAFF. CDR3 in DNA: TGCGCCAGCAGCCCGCCGGGGGGGGGCGGTGAAGCTTTCTTT.

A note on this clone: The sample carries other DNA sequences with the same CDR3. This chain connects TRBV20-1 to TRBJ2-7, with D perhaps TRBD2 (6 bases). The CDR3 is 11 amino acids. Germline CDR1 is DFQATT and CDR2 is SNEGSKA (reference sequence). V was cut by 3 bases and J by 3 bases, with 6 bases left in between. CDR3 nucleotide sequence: TGCAGTGCTAGGGACTACTACGAGCAGTACTTC. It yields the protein CSARDYYEQYF.

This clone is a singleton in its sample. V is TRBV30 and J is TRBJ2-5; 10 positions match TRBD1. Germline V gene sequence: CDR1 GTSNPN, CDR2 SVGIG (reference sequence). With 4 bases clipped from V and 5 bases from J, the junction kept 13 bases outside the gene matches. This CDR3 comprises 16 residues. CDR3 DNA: TGTGCCTGGAAATGGATCCGACAGGGGGCATGGGAGACCCAGTACTTC. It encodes CAWKWIRQGAWETQYF.

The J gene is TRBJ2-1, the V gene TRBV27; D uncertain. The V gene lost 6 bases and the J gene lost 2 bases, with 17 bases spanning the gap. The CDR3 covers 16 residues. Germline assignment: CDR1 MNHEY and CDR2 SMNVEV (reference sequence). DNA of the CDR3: TGTGCCAGCAGACCAGGACCGTCGGTAGCCTACAATGAGCAGTTCTTC. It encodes CASRPGPSVAYNEQFF.